The 12 T cell receptor beta chains reported below all come from one sample, sequenced in a study of T cell responses to AZD1222 COVID-19 vaccine. TCRdb's copy holds only in-frame clones and misses some; the assay was immunoSEQ multiplex PCR. The table has about 100,000 clones, approximately 90% seen once. The sequencing here drew on peripheral blood, taken 28 days after the second AZD1222 dose. These TCRs come from an adult who received the AZD1222 COVID-19 vaccine.

This rearrangement joins TRBV2 to TRBJ2-7, with 8 bases matching TRBD1. V gave up 6 bases and J gave up 0 bases; unmatched junction bases: 4. The CDR3 is 14 amino acids. Germline V gene sequence: CDR1 SNHLY, CDR2 FYNNEI. CDR3 in DNA: TGTGCCAGCAGGGACAGGGATAACTCCTACGAGCAGTACTTC. Its translation: CASRDRDNSYEQYF.

This chain joins TRBV7-2 and TRBJ2-3, with 7 bases identical to TRBD2. Germline V gives CDR1 SGHTA, CDR2 FQGNSA. This CDR3 contains 17 residues. After removal of 0 bases from V and 5 bases from J, the junction contained 11 bases not matched to a gene. CDR3 DNA: TGTGCCAGCAGCTTAGCCCCTCGCGGGAGTGTGGGAGATACGCAGTATTTT. Its translation is CASSLAPRGSVGDTQYF.

The chain carries TRBV5-1 and TRBJ1-5, with D unclear. CDR3 length equals 14 residues. The V and J ends lost 0 bases and 5 bases respectively, with 9 bases between them. CDR1 is SGHRS and CDR2 is YFSETQ in the germline V gene. The CDR3 DNA is TGCGCCAGCAGCTTGGGAGGTATAGATCAGCCCCAGCATTTT. Residues: CASSLGGIDQPQHF. The variable domain in full, with the rest retrieved from reference TRBV5-1 and TRBJ1-5, is KAGVTQTPRYLIKTRGQQVTLSCSPISGHRSVSWYQQTPGQGLQFLFEYFSETQRNKGNFPGRFSGRQFSNSRSEMNVSTLELGDSALYLCASSLGGIDQPQHFGDGTRLSIL.

The chain carries TRBV30 and TRBJ1-2; D not resolved. The length of the CDR3 is 13 residues. Germline CDR1 GTSNPN, CDR2 SVGIG (reference sequence). Trimming cost V 4 bases and J 7 bases, with 16 bases left between them. The CDR3 here is CAWTVGGFGGYTF. The CDR3 nucleotides are TGTGCCTGGACCGTAGGCGGTTTCGGTGGCTACACCTTC.

The V call is TRBV19, the J call TRBJ1-1, with D unclear. V lost 5 bases and J lost 2, with 6 bases in between. This CDR3 contains 12 residues. CDR1 is LNHDA and CDR2 is SQIVND in the germline V gene (reference sequence). This CDR3 is CASSRQNTEAFF. CDR3 bases: TGTGCCAGTAGTCGCCAAAACACTGAAGCTTTCTTT.

The chain links TRBV6-5 to TRBJ2-2, with 9 bases that match TRBD2. The germline gives CDR1 MNHEY, CDR2 SVGAGI. The CDR3 contains 14 residues. The ends lost 7 bases at V and 4 bases at J; junction bases unmatched: 4. CDR3 residues: CASNSGRITGELFF. The CDR3 nucleotides read TGTGCCAGCAACAGCGGGAGGATCACCGGGGAGCTGTTTTTT.

The V call is TRBV9, the J call TRBJ1-2; no reliable D call. The CDR3 has 15 residues. Trimming left V 0 bases short and J 4 bases short, with 13 bases between. The germline V gene has CDR1 SGDLS and CDR2 YYNGEE. The CDR3 region has the DNA TGTGCCAGCAGCGTAGGAGTGGTTTCGAGCTATGGCTACACCTTC. Translated, it gives CASSVGVVSSYGYTF.

This clone was seen only once. V usage is TRBV10-1 and J usage is TRBJ2-5, with a tentative D call TRBD1 (5 bases). CDR1 WNHNN and CDR2 SYGVQD come from the germline V gene (reference sequence). Deletions cut 10 bases from V and 2 bases from J, with 8 bases between. The CDR3 runs to 11 residues. The CDR3 nucleotides are TGCGCCAAAAGACAGCAAGAGACCCAGTACTTC. It translates to CAKRQQETQYF.

The chain recombines TRBV19 with TRBJ1-5; TRBD1 matches at 10 bases. The CDR3 length is 15 residues. V lost 7 bases, J lost 6 bases, and 9 bases stayed unmatched. Germline V gives CDR1 LNHDA, CDR2 SQIVND (reference sequence). CDR3 protein: CASTEMDRGVQPQHF. The CDR3, as DNA: TGTGCCAGTACCGAGATGGACAGGGGGGTTCAGCCCCAGCATTTT.

This clone came up a few times. The V call is TRBV19, the J call TRBJ1-2; 10 bases agree with TRBD1. V trimming: 3 bases; J trimming: 6 bases; junction bases outside the gene matches: 4. The germline V gene encodes CDR1 LNHDA and CDR2 SQIVND (reference sequence). The CDR3 consists of 14 residues. CDR3 sequence (DNA): TGTGCCAGTAGTATTTGGGGGACAGGGGATGGCTACACCTTC. It is translated as CASSIWGTGDGYTF.

V gene TRBV19 combines with J gene TRBJ1-2; 7 bases agree with TRBD1. V lost 3 bases and J lost 2; bases outside the gene matches: 6. In germline, CDR1 is LNHDA, CDR2 SQIVND (reference sequence). The CDR3 runs to 15 residues. CDR3 region: CASSIQTTGNYGYTF. The CDR3, as DNA: TGTGCCAGTAGTATCCAAACGACAGGGAACTATGGCTACACCTTC.

The J gene is TRBJ2-6, the V gene TRBV7-6, with D tentatively TRBD1 (7 bases). This CDR3 spans 18 amino acids. Trimming took 3 bases from V and 4 from J, leaving 19 bases between them. Germline values: CDR1 SGHVS, CDR2 FNYEAQ. The CDR3, as DNA: TGTGCCAGCAGCTTGACGGCGGAGGGGGCATGGGGGGCCAACGTCCTGACTTTC. Protein: CASSLTAEGAWGANVLTF.